The 13 T cell receptor beta chains presented below share a single source sample, sequenced in a study of glioma-infiltrating T cells. The iRepertoire nested amplicon-rescue multiplex PCR amplified TCR alpha and beta CDR3s from RNA. TCRdb re-derived calls from the multiplex PCR reads in MiXCR, one entry per CDR3 protein. Altogether some 40,000 distinct CDR3 sequences are present, approximately 20% being singletons, with the ten largest covering 6% to 7%. The sample consisted of glioma tissue, nonneoplastic brain tissue, or PBMCs (not recorded which). The receptors were gathered from a human donor with low-grade glioma or glioblastoma, undergoing nonglioma brain surgery, or in good health (not recorded which).

Many counts were recorded for this clonotype. This chain connects TRBV10-3 to TRBJ1-5; D possibly corresponds to TRBD1 (5 bases). This CDR3 contains 18 residues. V was shortened by 4 bases and J by 0 bases, with 19 bases between the two germline ends. Germline-derived CDR1 and CDR2 are ENHRY and SYGVKD. CDR3 region: CAISVRDSRSHSNQPQHF. CDR3 nucleotides: TGTGCCATCAGTGTACGGGACTCCAGGAGCCATAGCAATCAGCCCCAGCATTTT.

This sequence joins TRBV29-1 and TRBJ1-2; D uncertain. Germline V gives CDR1 SQVTM, CDR2 ANQGSEA. V gave up 5 bases and J gave up 6 bases, with 16 bases separating them. The CDR3 is 13 residues long. The CDR3 DNA sequence: TGCAGCGTTTCTCCGAGGGCGTCGGATGGCTACACCTTC. Translation: CSVSPRASDGYTF.

This clonotype appeared once. A read error may produce the germline difference seen at one junction end. V is TRBV19 and J is TRBJ2-1, with TRBD1 matching 7 bases. CDR3 length equals 18 residues. CDR1 is LNHDA and CDR2 is SQIVND in the germline V gene (reference sequence). The CDR3 coding sequence is TGTGCCAGTAGTATAGCTCTGACAGGGTCGAGCTCCTACAATGAGGAGTTCTTC. This sequence encodes CASSIALTGSSSYNEEFF. Full variable domain (missing parts from reference TRBV19 and TRBJ2-1): DGGITQSPKYLFRKEGQNVTLSCEQNLNHDAMYWYRQDPGQGLRLIYYSQIVNDFQKGDIAEGYSVSREKKESFPLTVTSAQKNPTAFYLCASSIALTGSSSYNEEFFGPGTRLTVL.

Comment on this clonotype: This may be a read error: a much more frequent sequence differs by one nucleotide. V and J are TRBV19 and TRBJ1-6; no definite D call. Deletions cut 3 bases from V and 7 bases from J, with 13 bases between. CDR1 and CDR2 (germline): LNHDA, SQIVND (reference sequence). CDR3 length: 15 residues. This chain's CDR3 is CASSIPVRSNSPLHF. CDR3 nucleotides: TGTGCCAGTAGTATTCCCGTACGGTCGAATTCACCCCTCCACTTT.

Ten or more counts support this clonotype. CDR3 in amino acids: CASSASGQINYGYTF. In nucleotides, the CDR3 is TGTGCCAGCAGCGCTTCGGGACAGATTAACTATGGCTACACCTTC. The rearrangement joins TRBV2 to TRBJ1-2; 7 positions agree with TRBD1. The ends lost 6 bases at V and 1 base at J; junction bases unmatched: 8. CDR3 length: 15 residues. Germline V gene lookup returns CDR1 SNHLY and CDR2 FYNNEI.

This clonotype was seen at least ten times. The rearrangement joins TRBV19 to TRBJ1-1; D unclear. This CDR3 region has 13 residues. The V and J ends lost 2 bases and 1 base respectively, with 5 bases between them. Per germline, CDR1 LNHDA and CDR2 SQIVND (reference sequence). The CDR3 region has the DNA TGTGCCAGTAGTATAATCAAGAACACTGAAGCTTTCTTT. It translates to CASSIIKNTEAFF.

With respect to this clonotype: Being one base from a much bigger clone, this may be a read error. Here the CDR3 reads CSGITSFNEQFF. CDR3 nucleotides: TGCAGCGGCATCACTAGTTTTAATGAGCAGTTCTTC. The chain links TRBV29-1 to TRBJ2-1; possible D gene TRBD2, 5 bases. The CDR3 runs to 12 residues. Germline-derived CDR1 and CDR2 are SQVTM and ANQGSEA. V lost 7 bases and J lost 7, with 14 bases in between.

This rearrangement joins TRBV5-1 to TRBJ2-1; 8 bases align to TRBD1. The CDR3 covers 16 residues. The trim removed 4 bases at V and 1 base at J, leaving 7 bases unmatched. CDR1 SGHRS and CDR2 YFSETQ come from the germline V gene. The CDR3 DNA sequence: TGCGCCAGCAGCCAGGGCGGGACAGGATCCTACAATGAGCAGTTCTTC. Translated: CASSQGGTGSYNEQFF.

The rearrangement uses TRBV27 and TRBJ1-5; D call uncertain. Trimming took off 7 bases at V and 8 bases at J, with 9 bases between the two ends. Germline values: CDR1 MNHEY, CDR2 SMNVEV (reference sequence). This CDR3 region has 11 residues. CDR3 sequence: CASILGEPQHF. For the CDR3, the DNA is TGTGCCAGCATACTAGGCGAGCCCCAGCATTTT.

The CDR3 loop is CARIDPGGYGYTF. The CDR3 nucleotides are TGTGCCCGCATTGATCCTGGGGGCTATGGCTACACCTTC. V gene TRBV6-1 combines with J gene TRBJ1-2; D perhaps matches TRBD1 (5 bases). The CDR3 covers 13 residues. Trimming stripped 11 bases from V and 4 bases from J, with 17 bases between. Germline lookup yields CDR1 MNHNS and CDR2 SASEGT.

This clonotype has ten or more counts. The DNA of the CDR3 is TGCGCCAGCAGCCAGACGGTTAACTATGGCTACACCTTC. Translated, it gives CASSQTVNYGYTF. This chain links TRBV4-1 with TRBJ1-2; D gene uncertain. The CDR3 contains 13 residues. V lost 3 bases to trimming and J lost 1 base, with 6 bases between them. CDR1 and CDR2 (germline): MGHRA, YSYEKL.

In its sample, this clonotype was seen many times. CDR3 amino acids: CASTPSSGNQETQYF. DNA for the CDR3: TGTGCCAGCACCCCGTCATCCGGGAACCAAGAGACCCAGTACTTC. V gene TRBV19 combines with J gene TRBJ2-5, with D possibly being TRBD2 (5 bases). From germline, CDR1 is LNHDA and CDR2 SQIVND (reference sequence). V dropped 9 bases and J dropped 0 bases, with 17 bases sitting between them. The CDR3 sequence is 15 residues long.

This clonotype was recorded at least ten times. One end of the junction does not line up with germline, which may come from a read error. This sequence joins TRBV20-1 and TRBJ2-3; possible D gene TRBD2, 6 bases. The length of the CDR3 is 16 residues. CDR1 is DFQATT, CDR2 SNEGSKA, per germline (reference sequence). The CDR3 is CSASGPGWGGTDTQCF. DNA of the CDR3: TGCAGTGCTAGCGGTCCTGGATGGGGAGGCACAGATACGCAGTGTTTT.